This TCR beta chain was captured in a study of shared T cell receptors in the human thymus. Produced via immunoSEQ multiplex PCR; TCRdb's table is partial and in-frame only. The sample carries 500,000 to 850,000 clones, 80% to 90% recorded once. In germline, CDR1 is MRHNA, CDR2 SNTAGT. The V end was cut by 2 bases, the J end by 4 bases, with 14 bases between. The CDR3 totals 15 residues. These data also formed part of another study, on human thymus T cells. That investigation notes: Resected material from corrective heart surgery provided the thymus tissue analysed.

The TCR sequence derives from a boy less than two years old with a congenital heart defect. The rearrangement joins TRBV6-4 to TRBJ2-5, with TRBD2 as a possible D gene (5 bases). Sequencing was performed on thymocytes. CDR3: CASSDKDFKGETQYF. The CDR3 nucleotides are TGTGCCAGCAGTGACAAGGACTTCAAGGGAGAGACCCAGTACTTC.